This TCR beta chain stems from a study of T-cell reconstitution after alpha-beta-depleted transplantation in children. Study results and caveats: T-cell numbers and diversity one year post-transplant derived largely from freshly generated T cells. Elevated TCRbeta diversity at day 60 was traced, in some patients, to surviving recipient T cells and thymic progenitors. Expanded graft clones numbering several hundred reportedly gave rise to alpha-beta T cells about two months after transplant.

There are a few counts of this clonotype. What it binds is not known. Trimming took off 1 base at V and 7 bases at J, with 17 bases between the two ends. CDR1 and CDR2 from the germline V gene are MDHEN and SYDVKM. This CDR3 region has 16 residues. Researchers prepared the TCRbeta library using unique molecular identifiers, the study reports. TCRdb independently ran MiXCR on the PCR reads; one entry per CDR3 protein. This table has about 1,000,000 distinct CDR3 sequences, about 31% appearing once. The chain has TRBV28 and TRBJ1-5; D gene ambiguous. The source of this sequence is a boy under three years old who had a stem cell transplant for SCID, so the T cells may come from the graft donor. Sequenced material: PBMCs, mostly from graft donor cells, taken 360 days after TCRalphabeta/CD19-depleted stem cell transplant. CDR3 bases: TGTGCCAGCAGTTTATCTACGGCGGGTAGCCAGCAGCCCCAGCATTTT. Residues: CASSLSTAGSQQPQHF.